The T cell receptor (beta chain) described here comes from a study of OX40 agonist ivuxolimab in advanced cancers. In the study overall: Ivuxolimab was an agonistic, fully human IgG2 monoclonal antibody directed against OX40 (CD134), a costimulatory receptor. In the dose-escalation cohort, approximately 80% of patients were male, and the mean age was approximately 60 years with a range of roughly 20 to 85. Of the roughly 54 patients in dose escalation, 19 had hepatocellular carcinoma, approximately 15 had melanoma, 9 had renal cell carcinoma and 9 had head and neck cancer. Patients were allowed to have had prior anti-PD-1, anti-PD-L1 or anti-CTLA-4 therapy, and 40% of the dose-escalation patients had been treated with checkpoint inhibitors. Partial responses were achieved by three dose-escalation patients, of whom one had hepatocellular carcinoma and two had cutaneous melanoma. The paper reports the monotherapy dose-escalation portion (N ≈ 52 patients) of the phase I ivuxolimab trial. Peripheral TCRbeta sequencing was intended to test whether TCR sequence diversity was altered and clonal T-cell expansion was caused by ivuxolimab. Intravenous ivuxolimab was administered to patients every 2 weeks at six dose levels: 0.01, 0.1, 0.3, 1.5, 3 and 10 mg/kg.

General conclusions and limits of the study: The antigen specificity of the peripheral T cells that underwent clonal expansion was not determined. Low levels of normalized T-cell clonal expansion were also seen in some nonresponding patients. In partial responders in the 0.1-3.0 mg/kg groups, normalized peripheral clonal expansion was found to be among the lowest, especially among CD8+ T cells. On average, CD8+ T cells showed more expanded clones than CD4+ T cells after ivuxolimab. At doses from 0.1 to 3.0 mg/kg, clonal expansion was seen in both CD4+ and CD8+ blood T cells between baseline and week 6.

CDR1 and CDR2, looked up from the germline V gene (reference sequence), are SEHNR and FQNEAQ. V has 5 bases trimmed and J has 6 bases trimmed; junction bases matching no gene number 13. The CDR3 runs 16 amino acids, cysteine and phenylalanine included. The kept DNA is CDR3 alone, 48 bases in frame from the first base. The trial excluded patients who had a history of autoimmune disease or were on systemic immunosuppression. Peripheral blood for TCR sequencing was collected from all dose cohorts at baseline, on cycle 4 day 1, and on cycle 7 day 1. Samples were obtained from an open-label, multicenter, first-in-human phase I dose-escalation trial of ivuxolimab. Adults with locally advanced or metastatic head and neck squamous cell, hepatocellular, melanoma or renal cell carcinoma were enrolled in the trial. CD4+ and CD8+ T cells were sorted separately from peripheral blood before TCR sequencing. For sequencing of the TCRbeta CDR3 region, genomic DNA was extracted from the sorted cells. The immunoSEQ Assay was used for sequencing of TCRbeta CDR3 regions. Held by TCRdb, this immuneACCESS table contains in-frame sequences only and omits some clones. Under half of the omission traces to an unresolved V gene where checked; the cause of the rest is unknown. In this sample the table shows roughly 62,000 clones, about 84% of which occur a single time. The ten largest account for more than 2.5% of the sample.

In its sample, this clone was seen a few times. This clone's antigen is unknown. Base-call qualities are not available, and no considerably larger clone is one nucleotide away. The TCR was taken from an adult with an advanced solid tumor such as melanoma, head and neck, liver or kidney cancer. The source material was CD4+ or CD8+ T cells sorted from blood, sampled in a trial of the OX40 agonist ivuxolimab. In this chain, TRBV7-9 is recombined with TRBJ2-1, and TRBD1 matches 7 of the central bases. The nucleotides read TGTGCCAGCAGCACCTCCTCCGGGACAGCCCCCAATGAGCAGTTCTTC. Its coded protein is CASSTSSGTAPNEQFF.